The rows below give T cell receptor beta chains drawn from one sample of a study of cytomegalovirus exposure and HLA in healthy donors. Method: immunoSEQ multiplex PCR; TCRdb's copy keeps in-frame clones and lacks some. Of around 170,000 clones in the sample, around 73% were seen once. Material for sequencing was PBMCs. The source of these receptors is a male donor in good health and CMV-seronegative. The CDR3 runs from the conserved cysteine through the conserved F or W. The D gene is left open where the match is weak. Clone size is stated in some rows and not others, as once, few, many or a class when expanded.

DNA,CDR3,D,J,size,V
TGTGCCAGCAGCACCCTGGAGGGAACTGAAGCTTTCTTT,CASSTLEGTEAFF,NA,TRBJ1-1,NA,TRBV5-5
TGTGCCAGCTCAGGACACGACAATCAGCCCCAGCATTTT,CASSGHDNQPQHF,NA,TRBJ1-5,NA,TRBV25-1
TGTGCCAGTAGGGACAGGGCTCAGCCCCAGCATTTT,CASRDRAQPQHF,TRBD1,TRBJ1-5,few,TRBV19
TGTGCCAGCAGCTCGACCCCCGGGGGTGGAGAGGAGGATACGCAGTATTTT,CASSSTPGGGEEDTQYF,NA,TRBJ2-3,NA,TRBV9
TGTGCCAGCAGCCCCGGGACAGTGAACACTGAAGCTTTCTTT,CASSPGTVNTEAFF,TRBD1,TRBJ1-1,NA,TRBV7-8
TGTGCCAGTAGTATAACGAGCGGGGGGGTTCACGGGGAGCTGTTTTTT,CASSITSGGVHGELFF,TRBD2,TRBJ2-2,NA,TRBV19
TGCGCCAGCAGATCGCAAGGACAGGGTGATAAGCAGTACTTC,CASRSQGQGDKQYF,TRBD1,TRBJ2-7,NA,TRBV5-1
TGCGCCAGCAAATTGACGGGCACTGAAGCTTTCTTT,CASKLTGTEAFF,NA,TRBJ1-1,NA,TRBV5-1
TGCGCCAGCAGCTTGACAGGGGAAGAGACCCAGTACTTC,CASSLTGEETQYF,TRBD1,TRBJ2-5,few,TRBV5-1
TGTGCCAGCAGCTTAGGAGGGGACAACTACGAGCAGTACTTC,CASSLGGDNYEQYF,NA,TRBJ2-7,NA,TRBV7-6
TGTGCCAGCAGCTTTCTATCGGTTCCGTACGAGCAGTACTTC,CASSFLSVPYEQYF,NA,TRBJ2-7,NA,TRBV5-4
TGTGCCAGCAGTTTACAACAGGGCGTTGGCTATGGCTACACCTTC,CASSLQQGVGYGYTF,NA,TRBJ1-2,NA,TRBV27
TGCGCCAGCAGCCTGACGACAGGGGGCGCGGACTATGGCTACACCTTC,CASSLTTGGADYGYTF,TRBD1,TRBJ1-2,NA,TRBV5-1
TGTGCCAGCAGTGGACAGGGGGCCAATGGCTACACCTTC,CASSGQGANGYTF,TRBD1,TRBJ1-2,few,TRBV2
TGTGCCAGCAGAGCACAGGGGGCTCATACTGAAGCTTTCTTT,CASRAQGAHTEAFF,TRBD1,TRBJ1-1,NA,TRBV6-5
TGTGCCAGTAGTTTCGGGACACCCAACACCGGGGAGCTGTTTTTT,CASSFGTPNTGELFF,NA,TRBJ2-2,NA,TRBV19
TGTGCCAGAAGAGGGGGGGGGACTAGCGGGAGGGCGACCTACGAGCAGTACTTC,CARRGGGTSGRATYEQYF,TRBD2,TRBJ2-7,few,TRBV5-3
TGTGCCAGTAGTATAGGCCCCGGGACAGGGGATCAAGAGACCCAGTACTTC,CASSIGPGTGDQETQYF,TRBD1,TRBJ2-5,NA,TRBV19
TGTGCCAGCAGCTTAAACCGGGACAGCAATGAGCAGTTCTTC,CASSLNRDSNEQFF,TRBD1,TRBJ2-1,NA,TRBV7-3
TGCGCCAGCAGCTTGACAGGGACAGTGGACGAGCAGTACTTC,CASSLTGTVDEQYF,TRBD1,TRBJ2-7,NA,TRBV5-1
TGTGCCAGCAGTGATACAGGGGTCTCTGGAAACACCATATATTTT,CASSDTGVSGNTIYF,TRBD1,TRBJ1-3,few,TRBV7-2
TGTGCCACCAGCAGGGGGGGGACGTCGGGAGAGCAGTACTTC,CATSRGGTSGEQYF,TRBD2,TRBJ2-7,NA,TRBV15
TGTGCCAGCAGCTTGACAGGGGGTGTTGAAAAACTGTTTTTT,CASSLTGGVEKLFF,TRBD1,TRBJ1-4,NA,TRBV7-2
TGTGCCAGTAGTATAGTGGCCCCGAACACTGAAGCTTTCTTT,CASSIVAPNTEAFF,NA,TRBJ1-1,NA,TRBV19
TGTGCCATCAGGGGGACAGGGAACGACGAGCAGTACTTC,CAIRGTGNDEQYF,TRBD1,TRBJ2-7,NA,TRBV10-3
TGTGCCAGCAGCTTACATAGCTCCTACGAGCAGTACTTC,CASSLHSSYEQYF,NA,TRBJ2-7,NA,TRBV11-2
TGCGCCAGCAGCTTGGGAGGAAACACCGGGGAGCTGTTTTTT,CASSLGGNTGELFF,NA,TRBJ2-2,NA,TRBV5-1
TGTGCCAGCTCACCACAGGGAGGTACGGAGGCAGCTTTCTTT,CASSPQGGTEAAFF,NA,TRBJ1-1,NA,TRBV18
TGTGCCAGCAGCTTAGCACAGGGAGGGGATACGCAGTATTTT,CASSLAQGGDTQYF,NA,TRBJ2-3,few,TRBV7-9
TGCGCCAGCAGCTTGAGTGGCGGGAACAAAAACATTCAGTACTTC,CASSLSGGNKNIQYF,NA,TRBJ2-4,NA,TRBV5-1
TGCAGCGTTGAGGAGGGCTCCTACAATGAGCAGTTCTTC,CSVEEGSYNEQFF,NA,TRBJ2-1,NA,TRBV29-1
TGTGCCAGCGGAAATGGACTAGCGGGATACAATGAGCAGTTCTTC,CASGNGLAGYNEQFF,TRBD2,TRBJ2-1,NA,TRBV7-2
TGTGCCAGCAGTAGTAGCGGGGGTGCCGGGGAGCTGTTTTTT,CASSSSGGAGELFF,TRBD2,TRBJ2-2,NA,TRBV2
TGTGCCAGCAGCCGAGTCGGGAGGACAGATACGCAGTATTTT,CASSRVGRTDTQYF,TRBD2,TRBJ2-3,NA,TRBV7-2
TGTGCCAGCAGCTTCGCCCCCCAGAAGCCCCAGCATTTT,CASSFAPQKPQHF,NA,TRBJ1-5,NA,TRBV7-2
TGTGCCAGCAGCTTAAGCGCGGGGGGGCCCCATGAGCAGTTCTTC,CASSLSAGGPHEQFF,TRBD2,TRBJ2-1,NA,TRBV7-9
TGTTCCAGCAGCTTAGCCGACCTAGCGGGAGTAGGTAATGAGCAGTTCTTC,CSSSLADLAGVGNEQFF,TRBD2,TRBJ2-1,few,TRBV7-9
TGTGCCAGCAGCCGGGACAGAGGCTACGAGCAGTACTTC,CASSRDRGYEQYF,TRBD1,TRBJ2-7,NA,TRBV6-6
TGTGCCAGCAGTTCTCTTCAGGGGTTTACCGGGGAGCTGTTTTTT,CASSSLQGFTGELFF,NA,TRBJ2-2,NA,TRBV27
TGTGCCAGCAGCGTAGAAGCGGGGACCGGGGCCAACGTCCTGACTTTC,CASSVEAGTGANVLTF,TRBD2,TRBJ2-6,NA,TRBV9
TGTGCCAGCAGCATGGGGCAGGAAAACTCCTACGAGCAGTACTTC,CASSMGQENSYEQYF,NA,TRBJ2-7,NA,TRBV12-1
TGTGCCAGCAGCCCACACACAGTGATGAACACTGAAGCTTTCTTT,CASSPHTVMNTEAFF,NA,TRBJ1-1,NA,TRBV9
TGTGCCAGCAGTTTTGCGGGTAAAGAGACCCAGTACTTC,CASSFAGKETQYF,NA,TRBJ2-5,NA,TRBV6-6
TGTGCCAGCAGCGTAGAACCCGGCACCGGGGAGCTGTTTTTT,CASSVEPGTGELFF,NA,TRBJ2-2,NA,TRBV9
TGTGCCAGTAGAACCGGGACAGGGTATTTCTTT,CASRTGTGYFF,TRBD1,TRBJ1-1,NA,TRBV19
TGCGCCAGCAGCCCGCGGGACTCCCTGGGAAACAATGAGCAGTTCTTC,CASSPRDSLGNNEQFF,NA,TRBJ2-1,NA,TRBV4-3
TGCGCCAGCAGCCACCCAGGGGGGACGAACACTGAAGCTTTCTTT,CASSHPGGTNTEAFF,TRBD1,TRBJ1-1,few,TRBV4-1
TGCGCCAGCAGCCCGGGACAGGGATTGTTCAATGAGCAGTTCTTC,CASSPGQGLFNEQFF,TRBD1,TRBJ2-1,NA,TRBV4-1
TGTGCCAGCTCCAGCGCCTCCTACGAGCAGTACTTC,CASSSASYEQYF,NA,TRBJ2-7,NA,TRBV18
TGTGCCAGCAGCAACCAGCGGGAGACGAGGCTTACGCAGTATTTT,CASSNQRETRLTQYF,TRBD2,TRBJ2-3,NA,TRBV5-6
TGTGCCAGCAGCCTAACAGGGAAGAATCAGCCCCAGCATTTT,CASSLTGKNQPQHF,NA,TRBJ1-5,NA,TRBV27
TGCGCCAGCAGCTTGGAGGGGCCCCTCTCTTCACCCCTCCACTTT,CASSLEGPLSSPLHF,NA,TRBJ1-6,NA,TRBV5-1
TGTGCCAGCAGATTGGACATTCTGTCCTACAATGAGCAGTTCTTC,CASRLDILSYNEQFF,NA,TRBJ2-1,NA,TRBV7-2
TGTGCCAGCAGTTACTCCACAGGGCGGACCGGGGAGCTGTTTTTT,CASSYSTGRTGELFF,NA,TRBJ2-2,NA,TRBV6-6
TGTGCCAGCAGTTTAGTGCCCCCACTATATGGCTACACCTTC,CASSLVPPLYGYTF,NA,TRBJ1-2,NA,TRBV28
TGTGCCAGTAGTATAGATCGGACAGGGGGCACTGAAGCTTTCTTT,CASSIDRTGGTEAFF,TRBD1,TRBJ1-1,NA,TRBV19
TGTGCCAGCAGTCTTGGACTAGCTACCGTCAATGAGCAGTTCTTC,CASSLGLATVNEQFF,TRBD2,TRBJ2-1,NA,TRBV27
TGCGCCAGCAGCCTGGGGTCCAACACGAACACTGAAGCTTTCTTT,CASSLGSNTNTEAFF,NA,TRBJ1-1,NA,TRBV5-1
TGCGCCAGCAGCCCCGGACTAGCGGGAGTGGATGAGCAGTTCTTC,CASSPGLAGVDEQFF,TRBD2,TRBJ2-1,NA,TRBV5-1